A single sample is the source of the 17 T cell receptor beta chains below, sequenced in a study of blood T cell repertoires in COVID-19. Here immunoSEQ multiplex PCR was the method, and the copy in TCRdb shows in-frame clones only, minus some. The sample consists of roughly 360,000 clones, about 87% of them appearing once. The sequenced sample was PBMCs or T cells enriched from blood (not recorded which). The receptors stem from a man younger than 45 who had recovered from COVID-19.

This rearrangement joins TRBV7-8 to TRBJ2-2; maybe TRBD1 (5 bases). The CDR3 has 16 amino acids. Germline values: CDR1 SGHVS, CDR2 FQNEAQ. Between the trimmed V and J ends, which lost 5 bases and 4 bases, there was a span of 17 bases. The CDR3 loop is CASSPPGASSTGELFF. In DNA, the CDR3 is TGTGCCAGCAGCCCCCCTGGGGCCTCGAGCACCGGGGAGCTGTTTTTT.

V and J are TRBV5-1 and TRBJ2-3; D is perhaps TRBD1 (6 bases). The CDR3 covers 14 residues. Germline loops: CDR1 SGHRS, CDR2 YFSETQ. Trimming cost V 2 bases and J 0 bases, with 7 bases left between them. CDR3 sequence reads: CASSFGGSTDTQYF. For the CDR3, the DNA is TGCGCCAGCAGCTTTGGGGGCAGCACAGATACGCAGTATTTT.

The rearrangement links TRBV7-9 to TRBJ2-1; TRBD2 aligns across 9 bases. With 5 bases clipped from V and 3 bases from J, the junction kept 5 bases outside the gene matches. The CDR3 has 15 residues. Germline CDR1 and CDR2: SEHNR and FQNEAQ (reference sequence). The CDR3 DNA reads TGTGCCAGCAGCCTTAGCGGGGGAATCTACAATGAGCAGTTCTTC. It is translated as CASSLSGGIYNEQFF.

Details on this clone: Other DNA sequences in the same sample also yield this CDR3. This rearrangement joins TRBV7-9 to TRBJ1-5; D is perhaps TRBD1 (6 bases). Trimming removed 4 bases from V and 7 bases from J, with 11 bases in between. This CDR3 has 13 amino acids. Germline CDR1 SEHNR, CDR2 FQNEAQ (reference sequence). The CDR3 protein is CASSSQGDQPQHF. In DNA form, the CDR3 reads TGTGCCAGCAGCTCACAGGGTGACCAGCCCCAGCATTTT.

This clone was found once. The J gene is TRBJ2-1, the V gene TRBV5-8; D possibly corresponds to TRBD1 (6 bases). The CDR3 loop spans 17 amino acids. Trimming removed 0 bases at V and 3 bases at J, with 16 bases between. Germline V CDR1 and CDR2: SGHTS, YDEGEE. In DNA, the CDR3 is TGTGCCAGCAGCTTGGCCGGGACAACTATATTCTACAATGAGCAGTTCTTC. The encoded protein is CASSLAGTTIFYNEQFF.

The chain uses TRBV20-1 and TRBJ1-4; D call uncertain. Germline loops: CDR1 DFQATT, CDR2 SNEGSKA (reference sequence). The CDR3 has 11 residues. The V end was cut by 4 bases, the J end by 5 bases, with 5 bases between. The CDR3 is CSANRNEKLFF. As DNA, the CDR3 is TGCAGTGCTAACAGAAATGAAAAACTGTTTTTT.

The chain couples TRBV6-5 to TRBJ2-7; TRBD1 aligns across 7 bases. Germline V gives CDR1 MNHEY, CDR2 SVGAGI. The trim removed 4 bases at V and 7 bases at J, leaving 7 bases unmatched. The CDR3 extends over 13 amino acids. The CDR3 DNA reads TGTGCCAGCAGTTTGGGGGACAGAAGGGAGCAGTACTTC. This codes for CASSLGDRREQYF.

A word on this clone: Within the sample, other DNA sequences also encode this same CDR3. The chain employs TRBV20-1 and TRBJ2-1, with unresolved D. V lost 4 bases, J lost 1 base, and 2 bases lay in between. There are 11 residues in the CDR3. The V gene's germline CDR1 is DFQATT and CDR2 SNEGSKA (reference sequence). CDR3 sequence (DNA): TGCAGTGCTACTTCCTACAATGAGCAGTTCTTC. The encoded protein is CSATSYNEQFF.

The J gene is TRBJ2-7, the V gene TRBV12-3 or TRBV12-4; 7 bases line up with TRBD1. CDR3 length: 12 amino acids. Unmatched junction bases numbered 4, after V lost 5 bases and J lost 6 bases. The CDR3 region is CASSPQGSEQYF. For the CDR3, the DNA is TGTGCCAGCAGTCCACAGGGGTCCGAGCAGTACTTC.

The rearrangement uses TRBV5-6 and TRBJ1-5; maybe TRBD1 (5 bases). The V end lost 0 bases, the J end lost 0 bases, and 7 bases lay between the germline ends. CDR1 and CDR2 (germline): SGHDT, YYEEEE. This CDR3 comprises 15 residues. The CDR3 is CASSLAGGSNQPQHF. The CDR3 bases are TGTGCCAGCAGCTTGGCCGGGGGTAGCAATCAGCCCCAGCATTTT.

The chain joins TRBV5-1 to TRBJ1-1, with D possibly TRBD1 on 6 matching bases. This CDR3 is built from 15 residues. Per germline, CDR1 SGHRS and CDR2 YFSETQ. V was shortened by 6 bases and J by 0 bases, with 15 bases between the two germline ends. The CDR3 bases are TGCGCCAGCATTCCAGGGGATACACTGAACACTGAAGCTTTCTTT. It encodes CASIPGDTLNTEAFF. Combining the CDR3 with reference TRBV5-1 and TRBJ1-1 gives the whole variable domain KAGVTQTPRYLIKTRGQQVTLSCSPISGHRSVSWYQQTPGQGLQFLFEYFSETQRNKGNFPGRFSGRQFSNSRSEMNVSTLELGDSALYLCASIPGDTLNTEAFFGQGTRLTVV.

This sequence joins TRBV13 and TRBJ1-1, with D uncertain. The CDR3 spans 13 residues. Germline V CDR1 and CDR2: PRHDT, FYEKMQ (reference sequence). Trimming left V 6 bases short and J 4 bases short, with 12 bases between. CDR3 in DNA: TGTGCCAGCAGTCATGGAGGTGGCACTGAAGCTTTCTTT. Its protein is CASSHGGGTEAFF.

The V call is TRBV5-4, the J call TRBJ1-4, with D possibly TRBD1 on 5 matching bases. The CDR3 consists of 15 residues. The germline V gene encodes CDR1 SGHNT and CDR2 YYREEE (reference sequence). Between the trimmed V and J ends, which lost 0 bases and 6 bases, there was a span of 12 bases. This chain's CDR3 is CASSLGGGTHEKLFF. CDR3 coding DNA: TGTGCCAGCAGCTTGGGGGGAGGGACGCATGAAAAACTGTTTTTT. Variable domain in full (rest from reference TRBV5-4 and TRBJ1-4): ETGVTQSPTHLIKTRGQQVTLRCSSQSGHNTVSWYQQALGQGPQFIFQYYREEENGRGNFPPRFSGLQFPNYSSELNVNALELDDSALYLCASSLGGGTHEKLFFGSGTQLSVL.

This chain connects TRBV11-1 to TRBJ2-4; TRBD1 aligns across 7 bases. V gave up 5 bases and J gave up 1 base; unmatched junction bases: 2. This CDR3 spans 14 amino acids. CDR1 is SGHAT and CDR2 is FQDESV in the germline V gene (reference sequence). In nucleotides, the CDR3 is TGTGCCAGCAGCAAGGACAGGGCCAAAAACATTCAGTACTTC. This encodes CASSKDRAKNIQYF. The full variable domain, in which reference TRBV11-1 and TRBJ2-4 provide the parts outside the CDR3, is EAEVAQSPRYKITEKSQAVAFWCDPISGHATLYWYRQILGQGPELLVQFQDESVVDDSQLPKDRFSAERLKGVDSTLKIQPAELGDSAMYLCASSKDRAKNIQYFGAGTRLSVL.

This chain connects TRBV7-2 to TRBJ2-1; tentative D call: TRBD2 (5 bases). V was pared by 2 bases and J by 5 bases, with 13 bases between. This CDR3 contains 15 residues. Germline CDR1 reads SGHTA; CDR2 reads FQGNSA. CDR3 sequence reads: CASSLSRGWHNEQFF. CDR3 nucleotide sequence: TGTGCCAGCAGCTTATCCCGCGGGTGGCACAATGAGCAGTTCTTC.

This clone was seen only once. J is TRBJ2-7 and V is TRBV7-6, with 10 bases lining up with TRBD1. Trimming at V came to 3 bases and at J to 5 bases, leaving 4 bases not matched to a gene. Germline V lookup: CDR1 SGHVS, CDR2 FNYEAQ. This CDR3 region has 14 residues. As DNA, the CDR3 is TGTGCCAGCAGCTTCCGGGACAGGGGCGACGAGCAGTACTTC. It yields the protein CASSFRDRGDEQYF.

J is TRBJ2-1 and V is TRBV2; 10 bases line up with TRBD2. This CDR3 contains 15 residues. The trim removed 3 bases at V and 7 bases at J, leaving 6 bases unmatched. The V gene's germline CDR1 is SNHLY and CDR2 FYNNEI. CDR3 loop: CASSEALAGRNEQFF. For the CDR3, the DNA is TGTGCCAGCAGTGAGGCACTAGCGGGGAGAAATGAGCAGTTCTTC.